This TCR beta chain was captured by sequencing in a study of identical twins. TCRdb used MiXCR to reprocess the 5' RACE reads, holding one entry per CDR3 protein. The sample lists hundreds of thousands of distinct CDR3 sequences, more than 6.5% occurring once. The V gene's germline CDR1 is LNHNV and CDR2 YYDKDF (reference sequence). V was clipped by 4 bases and J by 6 bases; unmatched bases: 9. The CDR3 length is 14 residues. Points from the study as a whole: Zero-insertion findings could be partly confounded by invariant cells (MAIT and iNKT cells). In beta out-of-frame sequences, the excess sharing between twins was weaker. Out-of-frame alpha sequences common to twins exhibited a surplus of low generation probability.

This clonotype turned up a few times. The antigen is undetermined. This same sample was also taken into another study, of yellow fever vaccine responses in identical twins.

The sequence derives from a young woman in good health. Source material: PBMCs. This rearrangement joins TRBV15 to TRBJ2-7, with 7 positions matching TRBD1. The CDR3 is CATSKKTTGTEQYF. The CDR3 nucleotides read TGTGCCACCAGCAAAAAGACGACAGGGACCGAGCAGTACTTC.